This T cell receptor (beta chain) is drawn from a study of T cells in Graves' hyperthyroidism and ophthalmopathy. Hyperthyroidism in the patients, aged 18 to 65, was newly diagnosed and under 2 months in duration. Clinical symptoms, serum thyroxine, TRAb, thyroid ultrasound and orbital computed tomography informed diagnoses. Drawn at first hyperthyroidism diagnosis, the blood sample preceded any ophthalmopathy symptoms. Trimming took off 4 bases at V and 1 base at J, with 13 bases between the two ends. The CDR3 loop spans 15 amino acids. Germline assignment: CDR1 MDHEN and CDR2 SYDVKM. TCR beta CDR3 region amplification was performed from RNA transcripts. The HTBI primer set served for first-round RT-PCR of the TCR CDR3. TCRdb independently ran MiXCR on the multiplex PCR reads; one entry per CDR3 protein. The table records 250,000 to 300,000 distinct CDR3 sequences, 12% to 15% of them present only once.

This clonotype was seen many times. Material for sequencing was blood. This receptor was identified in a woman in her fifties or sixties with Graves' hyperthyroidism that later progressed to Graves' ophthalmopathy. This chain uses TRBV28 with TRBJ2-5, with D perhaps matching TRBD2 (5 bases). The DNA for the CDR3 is TGTGCCAGCAGTTCAACAGCGGAAATCCAAGAGACCCAGTACTTC. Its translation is CASSSTAEIQETQYF. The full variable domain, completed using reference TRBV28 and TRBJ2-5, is DVKVTQSSRYLVKRTGEKVFLECVQDMDHENMFWYRQDPGLGLRLIYFSYDVKMKEKGDIPEGYSVSREKKERFSLILESASTNQTSMYLCASSSTAEIQETQYFGPGTRLLVL.